Listed here are 3 T cell receptor beta chains from one sample, sequenced in a study of blood T cell repertoires in COVID-19. Profiled with immunoSEQ multiplex PCR; TCRdb holds only in-frame clones, not every one. The data hold 250,000 to 300,000 clones, with roughly 90% observed a single time. Sequenced sample: peripheral blood. These TCRs come from a woman in her sixties with acute or convalescent COVID-19.

The chain links TRBV6-2 or TRBV6-3 to TRBJ2-7; TRBD1 matches at 7 bases. The V gene end was trimmed by 3 bases and the J gene end by 1 base; junction bases not matched to a gene: 9. The germline V gene has CDR1 MNHEY and CDR2 SVGEGT. The CDR3 loop spans 16 amino acids. The CDR3 sequence is CASSYPQRTGSYEQYF. CDR3 in DNA: TGTGCCAGCAGTTATCCCCAACGGACAGGATCCTACGAGCAGTACTTC.

The chain recombines TRBV18 with TRBJ2-5; perhaps TRBD2 as D (5 bases). Germline V gene sequence: CDR1 KGHSH, CDR2 LQKENI. With 3 bases removed from V and 5 bases from J, the gap between germline ends came to 13 bases. The CDR3 length is 14 residues. CDR3 in amino acids: CASSPPEVLETQYF. The CDR3 DNA sequence: TGTGCCAGCTCACCCCCGGAGGTGTTGGAGACCCAGTACTTC. The variable domain in full, with the rest retrieved from reference TRBV18 and TRBJ2-5, is NAGVMQNPRHLVRRRGQEARLRCSPMKGHSHVYWYRQLPEEGLKFMVYLQKENIIDESGMPKERFSAEFPKEGPSILRIQQVVRGDSAAYFCASSPPEVLETQYFGPGTRLLVL.

J is TRBJ2-1 and V is TRBV4-3; 14 nucleotides agree with TRBD2. With V trimmed by 4 bases and J by 10 bases, 6 bases remained unmatched. The CDR3 sequence is 15 residues long. From germline, CDR1 is LGHNA and CDR2 YSLEER. CDR3 in amino acids: CASSPGLAGEGEQFF. CDR3 nucleotide sequence: TGCGCCAGCAGCCCGGGACTAGCGGGAGAAGGCGAGCAGTTCTTC.